A selection of T cell receptor beta chains follows, all from one sample in a study of T cells in tuberculosis. Assay: immunoSEQ multiplex PCR; the TCRdb copy retains only in-frame clones and omits some. The table includes tens of thousands of clones, over 90% detected once. Sequenced material: PBMCs. The source of these receptors is a donor aged 5 to 30 with latent tuberculosis or without tuberculosis infection. The CDR3 runs from the conserved cysteine through the conserved F or W. A D gene is named only where the DNA matches it firmly. Clone size is stated in some rows and not others, as once, few, many or a class when expanded.

clone_size: NA; v_call: TRBV5-4; j_call: TRBJ1-2; d_call: TRBD1; cdr3_nt: TGTGCCAGCAGCCCGGGACAGAACTATGGCTACACCTTC; cdr3_aa: CASSPGQNYGYTF
clone_size: NA; v_call: TRBV6-4; j_call: TRBJ2-3; d_call: TRBD2; cdr3_nt: TGTGCCAGCAGTGAGCTCGAGCGGGGGGGCCCAGATACGCAGTATTTT; cdr3_aa: CASSELERGGPDTQYF
clone_size: NA; v_call: TRBV7-6; j_call: TRBJ1-4; d_call: TRBD1; cdr3_nt: TGTGCCAGCAGCCCCCGGGACAGGGGAAACGAAAAACTGTTTTTT; cdr3_aa: CASSPRDRGNEKLFF
clone_size: NA; v_call: TRBV11-2; j_call: TRBJ1-6; d_call: NA; cdr3_nt: TGTGCCAGCAGCTCCACAGGGAGATATAATTCACCCCTCCACTTT; cdr3_aa: CASSSTGRYNSPLHF
clone_size: once; v_call: TRBV6-6; j_call: TRBJ1-2; d_call: TRBD1; cdr3_nt: TGTGCCAGCAGCACCTCGGACAGGGGGGGTTTCTCTGGCTACACCTTC; cdr3_aa: CASSTSDRGGFSGYTF
clone_size: NA; v_call: TRBV4-1; j_call: TRBJ2-7; d_call: TRBD1; cdr3_nt: TGCGCCAGCAGCCAAGATTGGGGGACAGGTCACTACGAGCAGTACTTC; cdr3_aa: CASSQDWGTGHYEQYF
clone_size: once; v_call: TRBV15; j_call: TRBJ2-1; d_call: NA; cdr3_nt: TGTGCCACCGGACTTAAACCCCTTGAGCAGTTCTTC; cdr3_aa: CATGLKPLEQFF
clone_size: NA; v_call: TRBV19; j_call: TRBJ1-4; d_call: NA; cdr3_nt: TGTGCCAGTAGTCGGGGGATTGTTAGGACTAATGAAAAACTGTTTTTT; cdr3_aa: CASSRGIVRTNEKLFF
clone_size: NA; v_call: TRBV6-1; j_call: TRBJ1-5; d_call: NA; cdr3_nt: TGTGCCAGCACCGAGGTAGGGGCTGGCCAGCCCCAGCATTTT; cdr3_aa: CASTEVGAGQPQHF
clone_size: NA; v_call: TRBV6-5; j_call: TRBJ1-5; d_call: NA; cdr3_nt: TGTGCCAGCGCGAGGACTCAACGGCCGCCCCAGCATTTT; cdr3_aa: CASARTQRPPQHF
clone_size: NA; v_call: TRBV5-1; j_call: TRBJ2-7; d_call: NA; cdr3_nt: TGCGCCAGCAGCTTGGGCTACAGGGATACCTCCTACGAGCAGTACTTC; cdr3_aa: CASSLGYRDTSYEQYF
clone_size: NA; v_call: TRBV6-4; j_call: TRBJ1-1; d_call: TRBD1; cdr3_nt: TGTGCCAGCAGTGACGGACAGGGAGGGACTGAAGCTTTCTTT; cdr3_aa: CASSDGQGGTEAFF
clone_size: NA; v_call: TRBV30; j_call: TRBJ2-7; d_call: TRBD1; cdr3_nt: TGTGCCTGGTCACCGGGACAGGGTCTCGAGCAGTACTTC; cdr3_aa: CAWSPGQGLEQYF
clone_size: NA; v_call: TRBV10-3; j_call: TRBJ2-1; d_call: TRBD2; cdr3_nt: TGTGCCATCAGTGATCCCGGGACTAGCGGGGGGGCCTCTAATGAGCAGTTCTTC; cdr3_aa: CAISDPGTSGGASNEQFF
clone_size: NA; v_call: TRBV27; j_call: TRBJ1-1; d_call: TRBD1; cdr3_nt: TGTGCCAGCAGTTTCGGACAGGGCTTCATGAACACTGAAGCTTTCTTT; cdr3_aa: CASSFGQGFMNTEAFF
clone_size: NA; v_call: TRBV2; j_call: TRBJ1-2; d_call: NA; cdr3_nt: TGTGCCAGCAGCGCTGGGTTAGGGGCCTATGGCTACACCTTC; cdr3_aa: CASSAGLGAYGYTF
clone_size: NA; v_call: TRBV19; j_call: TRBJ2-1; d_call: TRBD2; cdr3_nt: TGTGCCAGTAGTATAGACTCTAGCGGGGGGGAGCAGTTCTTC; cdr3_aa: CASSIDSSGGEQFF
clone_size: NA; v_call: TRBV19; j_call: TRBJ2-7; d_call: TRBD1; cdr3_nt: TGTGCCAGTAGTCCCGGGACAGGCAACTCCTACGAGCAGTACTTC; cdr3_aa: CASSPGTGNSYEQYF
clone_size: NA; v_call: TRBV19; j_call: TRBJ1-4; d_call: NA; cdr3_nt: TGTGCCAGTAGTAACAGGGATCGGGAAAAACTGTTTTTT; cdr3_aa: CASSNRDREKLFF
clone_size: NA; v_call: TRBV14; j_call: TRBJ1-2; d_call: NA; cdr3_nt: TGTGCCAGCAGCCAAGAATTATGGAGGGGATATGGCTACACCTTC; cdr3_aa: CASSQELWRGYGYTF
clone_size: NA; v_call: TRBV4-1; j_call: TRBJ2-7; d_call: NA; cdr3_nt: TGCGCCAGCAGCCAAGAGGGGCCCTACGAGCAGTACTTC; cdr3_aa: CASSQEGPYEQYF
clone_size: NA; v_call: TRBV4-2; j_call: TRBJ1-2; d_call: NA; cdr3_nt: TGTGCCAGCAGCAGACAGGACTATGGCTACACCTTC; cdr3_aa: CASSRQDYGYTF
clone_size: NA; v_call: TRBV5-1; j_call: TRBJ1-2; d_call: NA; cdr3_nt: TGCGCCAGCAGCTTGGGGCGACAGACTAACTATGGCTACACCTTC; cdr3_aa: CASSLGRQTNYGYTF